This entry is about one T cell receptor (beta chain). Its antigen has not been determined. No much larger clone exists at a distance of one base, and base qualities are not known. The data were taken from a study of regulatory T cells in long-lasting Graves disease listed by TCRdb under 2021. General notes on the study: Persistent Graves' disease was defined as antithyroid drug treatment for over 5 years with persistently positive TSH receptor autoantibodies. Patients with persistent Graves' disease were compared with patients with newly diagnosed Graves' disease using TCR sequencing and RNA sequencing of peripheral blood. TCR sequencing covered 13 persistent and approximately 20 newly diagnosed Graves' disease patients, 33 samples in total. On average, persistent Graves' disease patients in the clinical cohort had been on antithyroid drugs for approximately ten years. The study was conducted in China and was registered as a clinical trial. The full study reports these points: The study examined only peripheral blood because the primary lesion, thyroid tissue, could not be accessed. A larger number of public clonotypes was shared among persistent patients (more than 2,500) than among newly diagnosed patients (about 990). Sequencing and analysis were limited to the TCR beta chain. Compared with newly diagnosed patients, patients with persistent Graves' disease had lower TCR Shannon entropy and fewer highly expanded clones, which suggests clonal expansion. Persistent disease showed preferential use of TRBV28, TRBJ1-2 and TRBJ2-5, whereas newly diagnosed disease favored TRBV20-1 and TRBJ2-1. The authors noted that the small sample size was a limitation that may lower accuracy.

This specimen's time point label, per the study, means: persistent/refractory GD, antithyroid drugs over 5 years with positive TRAb. RNA was extracted from PBMCs in TRIzol for both TCR sequencing and RNA sequencing. The diagnosis of Graves' disease was made according to American Thyroid Association guidelines. Patients for the study were recruited at an endocrinology department in Xi'an, China. Each patient gave approximately 10 milliliters of peripheral blood, collected in an EDTA anticoagulant tube. Ficoll Paque Plus density gradient separation was used to isolate PBMCs, and no further T cell sorting was performed. An Agilent 2100 Bioanalyzer and agarose gel were used to assess RNA quality, and a NanoDrop 2000 was used to measure RNA concentration. The library was generated by multiplex PCR. The run used an Illumina HiSeq 4000. To build TCR beta libraries, CDR3 regions were amplified by Arm-PCR using iRepertoire HTBI primers. Before sequencing, the PCR products underwent gel purification. Per the authors' processing: Across samples, approximately 68 TRBV and 14 TRBJ segments were identified and used for gene usage analysis of CDR3 amino acid clonotypes. COPE and FqMerger were used to merge filtered high-quality paired reads into contigs. BLAST was used to align contigs to IMGT TRBV, TRBD and TRBJ reference genes, with CDR3 defined following IMGT. Highly expanded clones were defined as clonotypes with a frequency above 0.1%. Shannon entropy served as the measure of repertoire diversity, while the Gini coefficient captured V-J evenness. A clonotype was considered public if more than one individual shared it. TCRdb reworked the public reads: Q25 trimming with fastp, MiXCR clone assembly, productive beta chains retained. When rows share a CDR3 protein, they turn into one entry using the most common DNA and genes. These V and J calls are TCRdb output, not the study's own analysis. Within this sample are around 430,000 distinct CDR3 sequences, with about 20% of them counted one time only. The ten largest clones represent 13% of the sample.

The germline V gene encodes CDR1 SGHAT and CDR2 FQNNGV. V is cut back by 1 base and J by 4 bases, with 4 bases in the junction unmatched. Spanning cysteine to phenylalanine, the CDR3 consists of 16 amino acids. The only DNA kept is the CDR3, 48 bases in frame from the first base. The sequencing here drew on peripheral blood mononuclear cells (PBMCs), taken when the disease was refractory, from a patient treated with antithyroid drugs. The chain is assembled from TRBV11-2 and TRBJ2-2, and 9 bases in between align with TRBD2. The sequence was obtained from a female donor with Graves disease. The nucleotide sequence reads as follows: TGTGCCAGCAGCTTAGGACTAGCGGTATTCACCGGGGAGCTGTTTTTT. It specifies CASSLGLAVFTGELFF.